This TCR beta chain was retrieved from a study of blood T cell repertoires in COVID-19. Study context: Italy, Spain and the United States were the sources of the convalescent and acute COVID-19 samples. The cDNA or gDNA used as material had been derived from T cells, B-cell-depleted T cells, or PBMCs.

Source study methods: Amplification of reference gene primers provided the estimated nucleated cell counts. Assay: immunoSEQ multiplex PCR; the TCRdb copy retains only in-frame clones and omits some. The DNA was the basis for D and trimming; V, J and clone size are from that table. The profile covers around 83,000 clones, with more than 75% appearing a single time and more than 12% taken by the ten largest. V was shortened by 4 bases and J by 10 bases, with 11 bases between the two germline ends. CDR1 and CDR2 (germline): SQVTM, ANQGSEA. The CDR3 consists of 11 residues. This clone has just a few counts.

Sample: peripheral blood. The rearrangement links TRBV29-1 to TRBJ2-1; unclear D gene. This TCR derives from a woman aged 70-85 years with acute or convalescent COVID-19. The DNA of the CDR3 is TGCAGCGTTGTCATCACTTCGGAGCAGTTCTTC. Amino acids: CSVVITSEQFF.